These 32 T cell receptor beta chains were sequenced from one sample in a study of blood T cell repertoires in COVID-19 (TCRdb year 2020). To prepare the library, the immunoSEQ multiplex PCR assay was applied. This immuneACCESS table, as held by TCRdb, lists in-frame sequences with V and J called but not all clones. Of the missing ones, under half trace to an unresolved V gene in checked studies; the others have no known cause. Present in this sample are some 150,000 clones, less than 90% of which were seen just once. Less than 1.5% of the sample is in the top ten clones. The sequenced sample was PBMCs or T cells enriched from blood (not recorded which). The receptors shown here come from a human donor with acute COVID-19. The donor label of this sample is uncertain.

The chain carries TRBV14 and TRBJ2-7; 8 bases align to TRBD1. This CDR3 contains 14 residues. V lost 3 bases, J lost 7 bases, and 8 bases stayed unmatched. CDR1 is SGHDN, CDR2 FVKESK, per germline. The chain's CDR3 is CASSQAGGAGEQYF. CDR3 in DNA: TGTGCCAGCAGCCAGGCAGGGGGCGCGGGAGAGCAGTACTTC.

The chain links TRBV5-1 to TRBJ1-2; TRBD1 agrees at 9 bases. CDR3 length equals 15 residues. V lost 3 bases, J lost 7 bases, and 10 bases stayed unmatched. The germline V gene encodes CDR1 SGHRS and CDR2 YFSETQ. DNA for the CDR3: TGCGCCAGCAGCTGGACCGCCGGGACAGGGTTTGGCTACACCTTC. This codes for CASSWTAGTGFGYTF.

The chain links TRBV24-1 to TRBJ2-1; D may be TRBD2 (6 bases). V lost 3 bases, J lost 5 bases, and 13 bases lay in between. The germline V gene encodes CDR1 KGHDR and CDR2 SFDVKD. This CDR3 is built from 15 residues. The CDR3 reads CATSDTGTGDNEQFF. CDR3 sequence (DNA): TGTGCCACCAGTGATACCGGGACTGGGGACAATGAGCAGTTCTTC.

The chain recombines TRBV10-3 with TRBJ2-2, with 13 nucleotides matching TRBD2. After removal of 11 bases from V and 0 bases from J, the junction contained 9 bases not matched to a gene. The CDR3 loop spans 17 amino acids. The germline V gene has CDR1 ENHRY and CDR2 SYGVKD. DNA for the CDR3: TGTGCCGTAAGGGGACTAGCGGGACTTTCGAACACCGGGGAGCTGTTTTTT. This translates into CAVRGLAGLSNTGELFF.

This clone was detected once. This rearrangement joins TRBV7-3 to TRBJ2-3; perhaps TRBD2 as D (7 bases). Trimming took 5 bases from V and 5 from J, leaving 17 bases between them. The CDR3 is 15 amino acids. CDR1 is SGHTA and CDR2 is FQGTGA in the germline V gene. CDR3 nucleotide sequence: TGTGCCAGCAGCGCCACGGGGGGCCAAGGAGATACGCAGTATTTT. Translation: CASSATGGQGDTQYF.

The chain combines TRBV11-2 with TRBJ2-2; the D is unclear. Germline assignment: CDR1 SGHAT and CDR2 FQNNGV. Deletions cut 2 bases from V and 1 base from J, with 5 bases between. The CDR3 is 14 amino acids. The CDR3 nucleotides are TGTGCCAGCAGCTTATACAGGAACACCGGGGAGCTGTTTTTT. Protein sequence: CASSLYRNTGELFF.

This clone was counted a single time. This sequence joins TRBV25-1 and TRBJ1-2, with D perhaps matching TRBD1 (5 bases). CDR3 length: 12 residues. V dropped 2 bases and J dropped 6 bases, with 7 bases sitting between them. Germline assignment: CDR1 MGHDK and CDR2 SYGVNS. The CDR3, as DNA: TGTGCCAGCAGTGAACTCAGGGATGGCTACACCTTC. It codes for CASSELRDGYTF.

The chain joins TRBV7-2 to TRBJ2-1; TRBD2 aligns across 11 bases. The germline V gene has CDR1 SGHTA and CDR2 FQGNSA. The CDR3 loop spans 14 amino acids. The trim removed 8 bases at V and 7 bases at J, leaving 7 bases unmatched. The CDR3 sequence: CASGAGTSGNEQFF. DNA of the CDR3: TGTGCCAGCGGTGCCGGGACTAGCGGAAATGAGCAGTTCTTC.

The V call is TRBV10-3, the J call TRBJ1-1, with D possibly TRBD1 on 6 matching bases. V lost 6 bases and J lost 1, with 9 bases in between. Germline CDR1 is ENHRY and CDR2 is SYGVKD. The CDR3 sequence is 13 residues long. The CDR3 spells CAISRTANTEAFF. CDR3 in DNA: TGTGCCATCAGCCGGACAGCGAACACTGAAGCTTTCTTT.

The chain has TRBV2 and TRBJ2-6; 9 nucleotides agree with TRBD1. CDR3 length: 16 residues. CDR1 is SNHLY, CDR2 FYNNEI, per germline. Trimming took 5 bases from V and 4 from J; bases not matched to a gene: 6. The CDR3 here is CASSPGTGPGANVLTF. CDR3 bases: TGTGCCAGCAGTCCCGGGACAGGGCCGGGGGCCAACGTCCTGACTTTC.

The chain couples TRBV6-5 to TRBJ1-2; the match to TRBD1 covers 7 bases. The CDR3 has 13 residues. Trimming removed 5 bases from V and 3 bases from J; junction bases left unmatched: 3. Germline CDR1 is MNHEY and CDR2 is SVGAGI. The CDR3, as DNA: TGTGCCAGCAGTCTCGACAGGGACTATGGCTACACCTTC. It specifies CASSLDRDYGYTF.

The V call is TRBV30, the J call TRBJ2-3; 7 nucleotides align to TRBD1. The CDR3 has 14 amino acids. With 0 bases clipped from V and 2 bases from J, the junction kept 2 bases outside the gene matches. CDR1 GTSNPN and CDR2 SVGIG come from the germline V gene (reference sequence). The CDR3 reads CAWSVGTVTDTQYF. The CDR3 DNA sequence: TGTGCCTGGAGTGTGGGGACAGTCACAGATACGCAGTATTTT.

This rearrangement joins TRBV19 to TRBJ2-7; maybe TRBD2 (6 bases). V shed 5 bases and J shed 1 base, with 12 bases lying between them. The length of the CDR3 is 14 residues. Germline values: CDR1 LNHDA, CDR2 SQIVND (reference sequence). DNA for the CDR3: TGTGCCAGTAGTCCCTGGGGGGAGTCCTACGAGCAGTACTTC. Its protein product is CASSPWGESYEQYF.

The CDR3 here is CATSRAGDRGLPSAMNTEAFF. In nucleotides, the CDR3 is TGTGCCACCAGCAGAGCAGGGGACAGGGGGCTCCCGTCCGCCATGAACACTGAAGCTTTCTTT. This chain connects TRBV15 to TRBJ1-1; 12 nucleotides line up with TRBD1. The germline gives CDR1 LNHNV, CDR2 YYDKDF (reference sequence). The V segment lost 1 base and the J segment 0 bases; nucleotides outside the gene matches: 15. This CDR3 is built from 21 residues.

The chain employs TRBV2 and TRBJ2-7; perhaps TRBD1 as D (6 bases). Trimming cost V 6 bases and J 1 base, with 16 bases left between them. The CDR3 runs to 15 residues. CDR1 and CDR2 from the germline V gene are SNHLY and FYNNEI. The CDR3 reads CASSRIRDTSYEQYF. The CDR3, as DNA: TGTGCCAGCAGCCGAATCCGGGACACATCCTACGAGCAGTACTTC.

This chain joins TRBV4-3 and TRBJ2-7, with D maybe TRBD1 (6 bases). The V end lost 0 bases, the J end lost 1 base, and 13 bases lay between the germline ends. This CDR3 has 16 amino acids. Germline V gene sequence: CDR1 LGHNA, CDR2 YSLEER. CDR3 bases: TGCGCCAGCAGCCAAGAAGGGTGGGGGCAGTCCTACGAGCAGTACTTC. As protein: CASSQEGWGQSYEQYF.

In DNA form, the CDR3 reads TGTGCCAGCAGCACGGGACAGGGTAATGGCTACACCTTC. It yields the protein CASSTGQGNGYTF. The genes are TRBV7-2 and TRBJ1-2; 9 bases align to TRBD1. Germline trimming cut 5 bases from V and 6 bases from J; bases unmatched to any gene: 4. CDR1 SGHTA and CDR2 FQGNSA come from the germline V gene. The CDR3 runs to 13 residues.

The V gene is TRBV19, the J gene TRBJ2-5; maybe TRBD2 (6 bases). This CDR3 is 15 amino acids long. Germline CDR1 LNHDA, CDR2 SQIVND (reference sequence). Trimming removed 6 bases from V and 5 bases from J, with 19 bases in between. The CDR3 region is CASSQGGVRVETQYF. Here the CDR3 DNA reads TGTGCCAGTAGCCAAGGCGGGGTACGGGTGGAGACCCAGTACTTC.

This sequence joins TRBV27 and TRBJ2-7, with D possibly being TRBD1 (6 bases). The germline V and J ends were trimmed by 0 bases and 4 bases, with 7 bases remaining between them. There are 13 residues in the CDR3. Per the germline V gene, CDR1 is MNHEY and CDR2 is SMNVEV (reference sequence). The CDR3 spells CASSLSQGYEQYF. CDR3 DNA sequence: TGTGCCAGCAGTTTATCGCAGGGGTACGAGCAGTACTTC.

This rearrangement joins TRBV7-9 to TRBJ1-1, with D maybe TRBD1 (6 bases). Trimming took 5 bases from V and 8 from J, leaving 18 bases between them. The CDR3 length is 14 residues. Germline CDR1 and CDR2: SEHNR and FQNEAQ (reference sequence). CDR3 loop: CASSPRGGAEEAFF. CDR3 sequence (DNA): TGTGCCAGCAGCCCCCGAGGGGGGGCGGAGGAAGCTTTCTTT.

The rearrangement uses TRBV5-8 and TRBJ1-1; possibly TRBD1 for D (6 bases). CDR1 and CDR2 (germline): SGHTS, YDEGEE. The V end lost 2 bases, the J end lost 1 base, and 9 bases lay between the germline ends. This CDR3 comprises 14 residues. The CDR3 sequence: CASSFRGPNTEAFF. CDR3 DNA: TGTGCCAGCAGCTTCAGGGGCCCGAACACTGAAGCTTTCTTT.

V is TRBV27 and J is TRBJ2-5, with TRBD2 matching 10 bases. This CDR3 region has 17 residues. V was clipped by 6 bases and J by 5 bases; unmatched bases: 15. Germline CDR1 is MNHEY and CDR2 is SMNVEV (reference sequence). CDR3 residues: CASRSNPSGGSSETQYF. Written as DNA, the CDR3 is TGTGCCAGCAGAAGCAATCCTAGCGGGGGTAGTTCCGAGACCCAGTACTTC.

In DNA form, the CDR3 reads TGTGCCAGCAGTGAAGCTAGCGGGGGGGCACGGGATACGCAGTATTTT. It specifies CASSEASGGARDTQYF. The genes are TRBV2 and TRBJ2-3, with 11 nucleotides matching TRBD2. With 0 bases clipped from V and 6 bases from J, the junction kept 5 bases outside the gene matches. CDR3 size: 16 residues. Germline loops: CDR1 SNHLY, CDR2 FYNNEI.

The gene calls are TRBV25-1 and TRBJ1-2; D remains unclear. Germline V gene data show CDR1 as MGHDK and CDR2 as SYGVNS. CDR3 length: 12 amino acids. Trimming took 6 bases from V and 1 from J, leaving 6 bases between them. The CDR3 DNA is TGTGCCAGCAGACAGCTTAACTATGGCTACACCTTC. It specifies CASRQLNYGYTF.

The rearrangement links TRBV2 to TRBJ1-5; D might be TRBD1 (5 bases). Germline lookup yields CDR1 SNHLY and CDR2 FYNNEI. V was cut by 2 bases and J by 0 bases, with 8 bases left in between. The CDR3 runs 15 residues. The CDR3 nucleotides read TGTGCCAGCAGTGAAACAGGTTATAGCAATCAGCCCCAGCATTTT. Amino acid sequence: CASSETGYSNQPQHF.

This clone has just a few counts. This rearrangement joins TRBV9 to TRBJ2-1; 11 nucleotides agree with TRBD2. The CDR3 consists of 18 residues. Germline V CDR1 and CDR2: SGDLS, YYNGEE. V gave up 4 bases and J gave up 2 bases; unmatched junction bases: 11. As DNA, the CDR3 is TGTGCCAGCAGCCCCCCTCCCCGGACTAGCGGGCCCTACAATGAGCAGTTCTTC. It is translated as CASSPPPRTSGPYNEQFF. Supplemented by reference TRBV9 and TRBJ2-1, the full variable domain reads DSGVTQTPKHLITATGQRVTLRCSPRSGDLSVYWYQQSLDQGLQFLIQYYNGEERAKGNILERFSAQQFPDLHSELNLSSLELGDSALYFCASSPPPRTSGPYNEQFFGPGTRLTVL.

The genes are TRBV5-1 and TRBJ2-3; 10 bases line up with TRBD2. This CDR3 has 18 residues. The V and J ends lost 1 base and 0 bases, in that order; junction bases with no gene match: 8. The germline CDR1 and CDR2 sequences are SGHRS and YFSETQ. The CDR3 DNA reads TGCGCCAGCAGCTTGAGCCTAGCGGGGGTCCCTAGCACAGATACGCAGTATTTT. Its translation is CASSLSLAGVPSTDTQYF.

A few counts support this clone. V usage is TRBV7-9 and J usage is TRBJ1-5; D perhaps matches TRBD1 (6 bases). The V end lost 5 bases, the J end lost 11 bases, and 31 bases lay between the germline ends. CDR1 is SEHNR, CDR2 FQNEAQ, per germline (reference sequence). The CDR3 covers 18 residues. The CDR3 spells CASSRPRKQGPSSRAQHF. CDR3 bases: TGTGCCAGCAGCCGGCCGCGTAAGCAGGGGCCCTCCTCCAGGGCCCAGCATTTT.

The CDR3 spells CASSKAMPTTRAEEVTGELFF. The CDR3 DNA reads as TGTGCCAGCAGCAAAGCCATGCCGACCACCCGGGCCGAGGAGGTTACCGGGGAGCTGTTTTTT. The chain links TRBV21-1 to TRBJ2-2; the table's D call of TRBD2 was not tested on the DNA. TRBV21-1 is designated a pseudogene. The length of the CDR3 is 21 residues.

This rearrangement joins TRBV29-1 to TRBJ2-2; 7 nucleotides align to TRBD1. Per the germline V gene, CDR1 is SQVTM and CDR2 is ANQGSEA. The V gene end was trimmed by 6 bases and the J gene end by 6 bases; junction bases not matched to a gene: 4. The CDR3 is 12 amino acids. The CDR3 DNA follows: TGCAGCGTCCGAGGGGGCGCCGGGGAGCTGTTTTTT. It is translated as CSVRGGAGELFF.

This chain uses TRBV12-5 with TRBJ2-1; 7 nucleotides match TRBD2. Trimming took 6 bases from V and 4 from J; bases not matched to a gene: 6. The germline V gene encodes CDR1 LGHNT and CDR2 FRNRAP. CDR3 length: 14 residues. Here the CDR3 DNA reads TGTGCTAGTGGGGGGCCGGGACTATACAATGAGCAGTTCTTC. This gives the protein CASGGPGLYNEQFF.

The chain has TRBV5-1 and TRBJ2-3; 9 positions agree with TRBD2. The CDR3 loop spans 15 amino acids. V dropped 3 bases and J dropped 6; count of bases not matched to a gene: 8. The V gene's germline CDR1 is SGHRS and CDR2 YFSETQ. The CDR3 region has the DNA TGCGCCAGCAGCTATGGGGGACTAGCTACGGATACGCAGTATTTT. This translates into CASSYGGLATDTQYF.